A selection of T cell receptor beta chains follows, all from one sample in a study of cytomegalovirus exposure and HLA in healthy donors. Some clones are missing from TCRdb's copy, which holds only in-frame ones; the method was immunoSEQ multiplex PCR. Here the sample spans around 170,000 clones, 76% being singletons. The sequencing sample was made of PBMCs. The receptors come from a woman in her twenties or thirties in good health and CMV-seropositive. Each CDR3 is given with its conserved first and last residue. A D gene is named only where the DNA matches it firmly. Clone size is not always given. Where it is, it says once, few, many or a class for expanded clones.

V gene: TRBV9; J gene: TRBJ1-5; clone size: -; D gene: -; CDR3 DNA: TGTGCCAGCAGCCCGGGGAAAGGGAATCAGCCCCAGCATTTT; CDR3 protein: CASSPGKGNQPQHF
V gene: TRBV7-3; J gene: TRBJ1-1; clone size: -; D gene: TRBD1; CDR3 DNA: TGTGCCAGCAGCCGCGACAGGGGATCGGGAGCTTTCTTT; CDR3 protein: CASSRDRGSGAFF
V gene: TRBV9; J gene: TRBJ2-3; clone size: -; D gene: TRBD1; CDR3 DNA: TGTGCCAGCAGCCCCCAGACAGGGTCAACAGATACGCAGTATTTT; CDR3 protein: CASSPQTGSTDTQYF
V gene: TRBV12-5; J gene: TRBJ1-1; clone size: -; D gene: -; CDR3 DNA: TGTGCTAGTGGAGATTCACAGTGGATGAACACTGAAGCTTTCTTT; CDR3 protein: CASGDSQWMNTEAFF
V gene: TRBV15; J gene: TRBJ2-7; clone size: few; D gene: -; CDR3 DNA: TGTGCCCCAATGCACGGAGGGGCCTACGAGCAGTACTTC; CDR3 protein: CAPMHGGAYEQYF
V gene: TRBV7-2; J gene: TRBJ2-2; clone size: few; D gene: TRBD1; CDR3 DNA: TGTGCCAGCAGCTTAGCCCCGGGACAGGGCACCGGGGAGCTGTTTTTT; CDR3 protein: CASSLAPGQGTGELFF
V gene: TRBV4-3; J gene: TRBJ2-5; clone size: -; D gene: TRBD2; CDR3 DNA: TGCGCCAGCAGCCTTAGCGGGGGTTTAGGAGAGACCCAGTACTTC; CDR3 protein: CASSLSGGLGETQYF
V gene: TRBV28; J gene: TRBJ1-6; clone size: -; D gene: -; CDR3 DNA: TGTGCCAGCAGCCGACATTCGGGGGGCTTGGGTTCACCCCTCCACTTT; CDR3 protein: CASSRHSGGLGSPLHF
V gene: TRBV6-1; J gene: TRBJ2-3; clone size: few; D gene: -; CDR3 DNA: TGTGCCAGCAGACAACAGGGAACAGATACGCAGTATTTT; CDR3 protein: CASRQQGTDTQYF
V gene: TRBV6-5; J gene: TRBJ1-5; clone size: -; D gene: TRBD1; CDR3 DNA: TGTGCCAGCAGCCGCGGACAGGGTGGGCGTCAGCCCCAGCATTTT; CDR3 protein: CASSRGQGGRQPQHF
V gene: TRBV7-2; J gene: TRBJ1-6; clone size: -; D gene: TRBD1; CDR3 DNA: TGTGCCAGCAGCTTAGCTCTGGCGGGACAGGGCTTATGGTATAATTCACCCCTCCACTTT; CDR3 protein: CASSLALAGQGLWYNSPLHF
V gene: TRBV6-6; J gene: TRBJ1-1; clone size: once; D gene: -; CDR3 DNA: TGTGCCAGCAGCAATACAGGGATGGGGAAGGTTGAAGCTTTCTTT; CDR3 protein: CASSNTGMGKVEAFF
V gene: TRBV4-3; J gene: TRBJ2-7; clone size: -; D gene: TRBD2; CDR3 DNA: TGCGCCAGCAGCCAAGACGCAGCGGGGGGCCGCTACGAGCAGTACTTC; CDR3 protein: CASSQDAAGGRYEQYF
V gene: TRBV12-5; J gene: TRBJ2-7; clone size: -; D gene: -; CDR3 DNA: TGTGCTAGTGGTCCAGGGGCCTACGAGCAGTACTTC; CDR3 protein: CASGPGAYEQYF
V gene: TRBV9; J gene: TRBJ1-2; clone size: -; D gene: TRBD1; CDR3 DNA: TGTGCCAGCAGCGTAGCACAGGGGGCCTATGGCTACACCTTC; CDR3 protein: CASSVAQGAYGYTF
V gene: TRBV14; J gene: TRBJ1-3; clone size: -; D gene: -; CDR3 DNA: TGTGCCAGCAGCCAGGGGGCCACCCTATATTTT; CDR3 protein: CASSQGATLYF
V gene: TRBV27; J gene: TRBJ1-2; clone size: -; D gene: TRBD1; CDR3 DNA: TGTGCCACCCGCTGGATGGAATTCAGGGGGCGCTTCCTTGGGGGCTATGGCTACACCTTC; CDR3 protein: CATRWMEFRGRFLGGYGYTF
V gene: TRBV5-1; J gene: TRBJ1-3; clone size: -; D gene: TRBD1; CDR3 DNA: TGCGCCAGCAGCTTGGGGACAGGGGTTGGAAACACCATATATTTT; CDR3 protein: CASSLGTGVGNTIYF
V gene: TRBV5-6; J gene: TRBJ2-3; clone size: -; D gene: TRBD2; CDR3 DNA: TGTGCCAGCAGCTTAACGAGGTGGACTAGTGTAATTCCAGATACGCAGTATTTT; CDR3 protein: CASSLTRWTSVIPDTQYF
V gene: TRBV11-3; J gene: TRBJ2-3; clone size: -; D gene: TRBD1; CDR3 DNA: TGTGCCAGTCAGGACAGGGGCACAGATACGCAGTATTTT; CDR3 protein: CASQDRGTDTQYF
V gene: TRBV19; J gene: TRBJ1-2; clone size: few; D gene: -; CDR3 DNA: TGTGCCAGTAGTGTAGACGCAGACTATGGCTACACCTTC; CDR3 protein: CASSVDADYGYTF
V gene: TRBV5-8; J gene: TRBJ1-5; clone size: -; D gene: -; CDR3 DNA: TGTGCCAGCCGCTTGACAGGTAGCAATCAGCCCCAGCATTTT; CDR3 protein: CASRLTGSNQPQHF
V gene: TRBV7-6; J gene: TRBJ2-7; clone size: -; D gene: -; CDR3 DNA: TGTGCCAGCAGCCCGGGGGACAGATCCTACGAGCAGTACTTC; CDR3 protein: CASSPGDRSYEQYF
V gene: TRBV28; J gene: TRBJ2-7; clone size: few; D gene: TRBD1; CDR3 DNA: TGTGCCAGCAGTGGGGGACAGGTTTCCTACGAGCAGTACTTC; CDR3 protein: CASSGGQVSYEQYF
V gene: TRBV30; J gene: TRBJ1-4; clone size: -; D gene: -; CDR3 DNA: TGTGCCTGGACATACGGGGTTGGCGAAAAACTGTTTTTT; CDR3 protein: CAWTYGVGEKLFF
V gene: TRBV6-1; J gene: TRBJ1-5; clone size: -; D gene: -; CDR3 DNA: TGTGCCAGCAGTGATGGGAGGGGGGGGCGCCGAGTAGGGCAGCCCCAGCATTTT; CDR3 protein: CASSDGRGGRRVGQPQHF
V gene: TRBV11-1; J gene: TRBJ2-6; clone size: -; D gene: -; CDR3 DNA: TGTGCCAGCAGCCCCTTCCGCTCTGGGGCCAACGTCCTGACTTTC; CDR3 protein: CASSPFRSGANVLTF
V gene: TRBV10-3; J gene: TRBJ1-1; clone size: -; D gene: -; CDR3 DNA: TGTGCCACCGTTACCGGACAGTTGAACACTGAAGCTTTCTTT; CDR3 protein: CATVTGQLNTEAFF
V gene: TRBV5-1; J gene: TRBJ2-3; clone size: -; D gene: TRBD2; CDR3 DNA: TGCGCCAGCAGCCCTAGCGGGGGGGGACTCAGCACGCAGTATTTT; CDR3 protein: CASSPSGGGLSTQYF
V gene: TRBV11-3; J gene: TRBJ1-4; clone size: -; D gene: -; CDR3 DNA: TGTGCCAGCAGCTTAGGTCTTGCAACTAATGAAAAACTGTTTTTT; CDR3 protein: CASSLGLATNEKLFF
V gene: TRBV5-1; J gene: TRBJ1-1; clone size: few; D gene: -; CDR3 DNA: TGCGCCAGCAGCACCCCAGGGTCTAACACTGAAGCTTTCTTT; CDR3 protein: CASSTPGSNTEAFF
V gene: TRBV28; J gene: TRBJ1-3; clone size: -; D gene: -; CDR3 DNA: TGTGCCAGCAGTTTGAGCTCTGGAAACACCATATATTTT; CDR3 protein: CASSLSSGNTIYF
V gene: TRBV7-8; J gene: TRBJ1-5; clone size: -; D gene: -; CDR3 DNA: TGTGCCAGCAGCTTAGTCGGGGTGGGCAATCAGCCCCAGCATTTT; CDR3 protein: CASSLVGVGNQPQHF
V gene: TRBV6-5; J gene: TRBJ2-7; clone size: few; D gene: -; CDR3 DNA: TGTGCCAGCAGTTACGGTCTAGCGAGCGAGCAGTACTTC; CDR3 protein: CASSYGLASEQYF
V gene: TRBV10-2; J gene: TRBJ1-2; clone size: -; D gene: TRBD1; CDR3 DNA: TGCGCCAGCAGTGAGTCGACAGGGAGCTATGGCTACACCTTC; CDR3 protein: CASSESTGSYGYTF
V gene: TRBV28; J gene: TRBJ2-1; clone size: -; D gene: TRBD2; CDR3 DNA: TGTGCCAGCAACCCCACAGCGGGGGGTTTCGATGAGCAGTTCTTC; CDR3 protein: CASNPTAGGFDEQFF
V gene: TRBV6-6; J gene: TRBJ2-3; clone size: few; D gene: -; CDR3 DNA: TGTGCCAGCAGTTACTCCGGGGGGCGAGTCGCAGATACGCAGTATTTT; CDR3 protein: CASSYSGGRVADTQYF
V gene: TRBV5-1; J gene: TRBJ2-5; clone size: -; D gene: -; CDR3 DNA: TGCGCCAGCGGACGGGGGGCGGAACAAGAGACCCAGTACTTC; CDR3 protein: CASGRGAEQETQYF
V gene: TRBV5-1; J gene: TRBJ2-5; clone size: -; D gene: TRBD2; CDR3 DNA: TGCGCCAGCAGCACAGCGGGGTCTGGGACCCAGTACTTC; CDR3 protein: CASSTAGSGTQYF
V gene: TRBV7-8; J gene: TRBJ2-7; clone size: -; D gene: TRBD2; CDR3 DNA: TGTGCCAGCAGCCCGGGACTAGCGGGGGGGCCCGGATACGAGCAGTACTTC; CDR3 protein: CASSPGLAGGPGYEQYF
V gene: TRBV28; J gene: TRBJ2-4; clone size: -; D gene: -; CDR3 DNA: TGTGCCAGCAGGAGCGGTTTAGCCAAAAACAGTCAGTACTTC; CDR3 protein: CASRSGLAKNSQYF
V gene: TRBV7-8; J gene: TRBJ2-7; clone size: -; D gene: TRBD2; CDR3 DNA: TGTGCCAGCAGCGGACTAGCGCGGCTCGAGCAGTACTTC; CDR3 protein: CASSGLARLEQYF
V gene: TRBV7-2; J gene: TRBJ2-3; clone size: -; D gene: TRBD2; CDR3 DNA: TGTGCCAGCAGCTTGAGCGGGGGCACAGATACGCAGTATTTT; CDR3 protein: CASSLSGGTDTQYF
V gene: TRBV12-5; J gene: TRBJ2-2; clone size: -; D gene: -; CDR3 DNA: TGTGCTAGTGGTTTCGGTCTAGCAATCCCCGGGGAGCTGTTTTTT; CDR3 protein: CASGFGLAIPGELFF
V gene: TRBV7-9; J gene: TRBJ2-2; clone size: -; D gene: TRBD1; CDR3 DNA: TGTGCCACGAGAACAGGGGCCTACAACACCGGGGAGCTGTTTTTT; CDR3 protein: CATRTGAYNTGELFF
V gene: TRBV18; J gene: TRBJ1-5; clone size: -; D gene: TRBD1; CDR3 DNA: TGTGCCAGCTCACCACGACAGGGGGATAGCAATCAGCCCCAGCATTTT; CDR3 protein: CASSPRQGDSNQPQHF
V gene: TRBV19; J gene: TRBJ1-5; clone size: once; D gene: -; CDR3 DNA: TGTGCCAGTAGTACACGGAATCAGCCCCAGCATTTT; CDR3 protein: CASSTRNQPQHF
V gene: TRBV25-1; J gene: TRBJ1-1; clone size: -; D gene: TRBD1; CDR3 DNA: TGTGCCAGCACAACAGGGGACGTCACTGAAGCTTTCTTT; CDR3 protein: CASTTGDVTEAFF